A selection of T cell receptor beta chains follows, all from one sample in a study of blood T cell repertoires in COVID-19. Profiled with immunoSEQ multiplex PCR; TCRdb holds only in-frame clones, not every one. This table has 100,000 or so clones, 80% to 90% appearing once. The sequenced sample was peripheral blood. The receptors were gathered from a human donor in a cohort sampled during active COVID-19. Each CDR3 is given with its conserved first and last residue. The D gene is left open where the match is weak. Not every row has a clone size; where given, it reads once, few, many or a size class.

clone_size: .; j_call: TRBJ1-2; d_call: .; v_call: TRBV6-5; cdr3_nt: TGTGCCAGCAGTTACTCACCAGGGTATTCACCTTATGGCTACACCTTC; cdr3_aa: CASSYSPGYSPYGYTF
clone_size: .; j_call: TRBJ1-2; d_call: TRBD1; v_call: TRBV28; cdr3_nt: TGTGCCAGCATTGGAGGACAGGGGCATGGTGGCTACACCTTC; cdr3_aa: CASIGGQGHGGYTF
clone_size: .; j_call: TRBJ2-1; d_call: TRBD2; v_call: TRBV10-2; cdr3_nt: TGCGCCAGCAGTTCTAGCGGGATCAAGGGTGAGCAGTTCTTC; cdr3_aa: CASSSSGIKGEQFF
clone_size: .; j_call: TRBJ2-7; d_call: .; v_call: TRBV18; cdr3_nt: TGTGCCAGCTCACCAAGGAATCGGGGTTCCTACGAGCAGTACTTC; cdr3_aa: CASSPRNRGSYEQYF
clone_size: .; j_call: TRBJ2-1; d_call: .; v_call: TRBV20-1; cdr3_nt: TGCAGTGCTAGTTATAGCGTGGGAGCCTACAATGAGCAGTTCTTC; cdr3_aa: CSASYSVGAYNEQFF
clone_size: .; j_call: TRBJ2-3; d_call: TRBD2; v_call: TRBV5-1; cdr3_nt: TGCGCCAGCAGCTTGAACCGGGAGGCGCAGTATTTT; cdr3_aa: CASSLNREAQYF
clone_size: few; j_call: TRBJ2-7; d_call: .; v_call: TRBV19; cdr3_nt: TGTGCCAGTAAGGAGGACGCTAGCTCCTACGAGCAGTACTTC; cdr3_aa: CASKEDASSYEQYF
clone_size: .; j_call: TRBJ1-5; d_call: .; v_call: TRBV28; cdr3_nt: TGTGCCAGCAGTTTATTCGGGTGGAGCAATCAGCCCCAGCATTTT; cdr3_aa: CASSLFGWSNQPQHF
clone_size: .; j_call: TRBJ2-1; d_call: .; v_call: TRBV6-6; cdr3_nt: TGTGCCAGCAGACAAGGCTATCGTAGCGCAAATGAGCAGTTCTTC; cdr3_aa: CASRQGYRSANEQFF
clone_size: .; j_call: TRBJ1-1; d_call: TRBD1; v_call: TRBV7-9; cdr3_nt: TGTGCCAGCAGCCCCTGGACAGGGGTTAACACTGAAGCTTTCTTT; cdr3_aa: CASSPWTGVNTEAFF
clone_size: .; j_call: TRBJ2-1; d_call: TRBD2; v_call: TRBV6-2/TRBV6-3; cdr3_nt: TGTGCCAGCAGTTACAAGCGGGAGGGCCCACGATCCAATGAGCAGTTCTTC; cdr3_aa: CASSYKREGPRSNEQFF
clone_size: .; j_call: TRBJ2-7; d_call: .; v_call: TRBV5-1; cdr3_nt: TGCGCCAGCAGCTTACTAGAAGAGCAGTACTTC; cdr3_aa: CASSLLEEQYF
clone_size: .; j_call: TRBJ2-1; d_call: TRBD2; v_call: TRBV9; cdr3_nt: TGTGCCAGCAGCCCAATGGTTACTAGCGGGTACAATGAGCAGTTCTTC; cdr3_aa: CASSPMVTSGYNEQFF
clone_size: .; j_call: TRBJ1-3; d_call: .; v_call: TRBV7-2; cdr3_nt: TGTGCCAGCAGCTACCCGGCGGGAAGCTCTGGAAACACCATATATTTT; cdr3_aa: CASSYPAGSSGNTIYF
clone_size: .; j_call: TRBJ1-2; d_call: .; v_call: TRBV2; cdr3_nt: TGTGCCAGCAGTTCACGGACTCTGGACAGCCGCTACACCTTC; cdr3_aa: CASSSRTLDSRYTF
clone_size: .; j_call: TRBJ1-4; d_call: .; v_call: TRBV27; cdr3_nt: TGTGCCAGCCAAGCGGAATCTGGGCTCGCAACTAATGAAAAACTGTTTTTT; cdr3_aa: CASQAESGLATNEKLFF
clone_size: .; j_call: TRBJ2-3; d_call: .; v_call: TRBV11-3; cdr3_nt: TGTGCCAGCAGCTTATCGTCAGATACGCAGTATTTT; cdr3_aa: CASSLSSDTQYF
clone_size: .; j_call: TRBJ2-4; d_call: TRBD2; v_call: TRBV29-1; cdr3_nt: TGCAGCGTTGCTAGCGGGAGCGCAAACATTCAGTACTTC; cdr3_aa: CSVASGSANIQYF
clone_size: .; j_call: TRBJ2-1; d_call: .; v_call: TRBV5-4; cdr3_nt: TGTGCCAGCAGCTTGCCCGGGAGTCTGAATGAGCAGTTCTTC; cdr3_aa: CASSLPGSLNEQFF
clone_size: .; j_call: TRBJ2-7; d_call: .; v_call: TRBV28; cdr3_nt: TGTGCCAGCAGAACTTGGAGGTACGAGCAGTACTTC; cdr3_aa: CASRTWRYEQYF
clone_size: .; j_call: TRBJ2-4; d_call: .; v_call: TRBV3-1/TRBV3-2; cdr3_nt: TGTGCCAGCAGCCAAGATCCCGGGGGGCCACACAAAAACATTCAGTACTTC; cdr3_aa: CASSQDPGGPHKNIQYF
clone_size: .; j_call: TRBJ1-1; d_call: .; v_call: TRBV5-1; cdr3_nt: TGCGCCAGCAGCCCCACAGGTTCGGGGAACACTGAAGCTTTCTTT; cdr3_aa: CASSPTGSGNTEAFF
clone_size: .; j_call: TRBJ2-7; d_call: .; v_call: TRBV6-5; cdr3_nt: TGTGCCAGCAGGCGGGACCTTATTTCGTCCGAGCAGTACTTC; cdr3_aa: CASRRDLISSEQYF
clone_size: .; j_call: TRBJ2-7; d_call: .; v_call: TRBV3-1/TRBV3-2; cdr3_nt: TGTGCCAGCAGCCAAGACTATTCAGGGGCGCAGGAGCAGTACTTC; cdr3_aa: CASSQDYSGAQEQYF
clone_size: once; j_call: TRBJ1-3; d_call: TRBD1; v_call: TRBV3-1/TRBV3-2; cdr3_nt: TGTGCCAGCAGCCGCACCGGGACAGGGGAAAACACCATATATTTT; cdr3_aa: CASSRTGTGENTIYF
clone_size: .; j_call: TRBJ1-2; d_call: TRBD1; v_call: TRBV18; cdr3_nt: TGTGCCAGCTCACCACCGGGACAGGGGCATGGCTACACCTTC; cdr3_aa: CASSPPGQGHGYTF
clone_size: .; j_call: TRBJ2-7; d_call: TRBD2; v_call: TRBV15; cdr3_nt: TGTGCCACCAGCAGAGAAGGGGGACTAGCGGGACGCTCCTACGAGCAGTACTTC; cdr3_aa: CATSREGGLAGRSYEQYF
clone_size: .; j_call: TRBJ1-2; d_call: .; v_call: TRBV19; cdr3_nt: TGTGCCAGTAGTATAGGTCCCGGTCCGCCGGGCTACACCTTC; cdr3_aa: CASSIGPGPPGYTF
clone_size: .; j_call: TRBJ2-7; d_call: .; v_call: TRBV7-8; cdr3_nt: TGTGCCAGCAGCTTGGGGGCCACAGGCGAGCAGTACTTC; cdr3_aa: CASSLGATGEQYF
clone_size: .; j_call: TRBJ1-5; d_call: TRBD1; v_call: TRBV4-1; cdr3_nt: TGCGCCAGCAGCCAACAGACAGGGGAGGGTCAGCCCCAGCATTTT; cdr3_aa: CASSQQTGEGQPQHF
clone_size: .; j_call: TRBJ2-1; d_call: TRBD2; v_call: TRBV7-6; cdr3_nt: TGTGCCAGCAGCTCTCCACTCAGCGGGAGGCGCAATGAGCAGTTCTTC; cdr3_aa: CASSSPLSGRRNEQFF
clone_size: .; j_call: TRBJ1-6; d_call: .; v_call: TRBV3-1/TRBV3-2; cdr3_nt: TGTGCCAGCAGCCCCCAGACTGCTTCACCCCTCCACTTT; cdr3_aa: CASSPQTASPLHF
clone_size: .; j_call: TRBJ2-7; d_call: TRBD2; v_call: TRBV7-6; cdr3_nt: TGTGCCAGCAGCTTAAGAATTCGAGGAAAGTATGGGCGGGAGGGAAGGCACGAGCAGTACTTC; cdr3_aa: CASSLRIRGKYGREGRHEQYF
clone_size: .; j_call: TRBJ1-1; d_call: .; v_call: TRBV18; cdr3_nt: TGTGCCAGCTCACCACGGCAGGACACTGAAGCTTTCTTT; cdr3_aa: CASSPRQDTEAFF
clone_size: .; j_call: TRBJ1-3; d_call: .; v_call: TRBV3-1/TRBV3-2; cdr3_nt: TGTGCCAGCAGCCTCCAGGGCTCTGGAAACACCATATATTTT; cdr3_aa: CASSLQGSGNTIYF
clone_size: .; j_call: TRBJ1-1; d_call: TRBD1; v_call: TRBV4-1; cdr3_nt: TGCGCCAGCAGCGAGCCCGTGACAGGGGACGCTGAAGCTTTCTTT; cdr3_aa: CASSEPVTGDAEAFF
clone_size: .; j_call: TRBJ2-1; d_call: .; v_call: TRBV5-1; cdr3_nt: TGCGCCAGCAACCAGCGGGATGAGCAGTTCTTC; cdr3_aa: CASNQRDEQFF
clone_size: .; j_call: TRBJ1-1; d_call: TRBD1; v_call: TRBV3-1/TRBV3-2; cdr3_nt: TGTGCCAGCAGCCAAGGACAGGGGTTTGAAGCTTTCTTT; cdr3_aa: CASSQGQGFEAFF
clone_size: few; j_call: TRBJ2-7; d_call: TRBD1; v_call: TRBV29-1; cdr3_nt: TGCAGCGTCGCTGGACAGGGTTCCTACGAGCAGTACTTC; cdr3_aa: CSVAGQGSYEQYF
clone_size: .; j_call: TRBJ2-5; d_call: TRBD2; v_call: TRBV7-2; cdr3_nt: TGTGCCAGCAGCCCGGGACTAGCGGAAGAGACCCAGTACTTC; cdr3_aa: CASSPGLAEETQYF
clone_size: .; j_call: TRBJ2-6; d_call: TRBD1; v_call: TRBV10-3; cdr3_nt: TGTGCCATCCCAGGGGGATTGCGGACCCTCTCTTCCGATGGGGCCAACGTCCTGACTTTC; cdr3_aa: CAIPGGLRTLSSDGANVLTF
clone_size: many; j_call: TRBJ1-2; d_call: TRBD1; v_call: TRBV5-4; cdr3_nt: TGTGCCAGCAGCTCTCCGGGACAGGGGACCTATGGCTACACCTTC; cdr3_aa: CASSSPGQGTYGYTF
clone_size: .; j_call: TRBJ2-3; d_call: TRBD2; v_call: TRBV5-4; cdr3_nt: TGTGCCAGCAGCCCGGGGACTAGCGGGGACCTAGATACGCAGTATTTT; cdr3_aa: CASSPGTSGDLDTQYF
clone_size: few; j_call: TRBJ2-1; d_call: .; v_call: TRBV15; cdr3_nt: TGTGCCACCAGGTCAAACAGGAACTACAATGAGCAGTTCTTC; cdr3_aa: CATRSNRNYNEQFF
clone_size: .; j_call: TRBJ1-3; d_call: .; v_call: TRBV27; cdr3_nt: TGTGCCAGCAGTCCCTGGGGGGTGAGCTCTGGAAACACCATATATTTT; cdr3_aa: CASSPWGVSSGNTIYF
clone_size: .; j_call: TRBJ2-7; d_call: TRBD2; v_call: TRBV7-8; cdr3_nt: TGTGCCAGCAGCTTTGGTAGCGGGAGCTCCTACGAGCAGTACTTC; cdr3_aa: CASSFGSGSSYEQYF